This T cell receptor (beta chain) was recovered during a study of tumor and adjacent non-tumor tissue in lung cancer (dated by TCRdb to the late 2010s). Background on the whole study: By cancer type, the cohort comprised 12 to 13 adenocarcinoma patients, a couple of squamous cell carcinoma patients and 1 small cell lung cancer patient. For each patient, one tumor sample and one normal lung sample were taken, giving a few dozen paired specimens that underwent TCRbeta CDR3 sequencing. Sequencing generated a total of 125,075,908 productive TCRbeta reads, averaging around 4.2 million reads per sample. The study compared bulk TCRbeta repertoires between lung tumor tissue and matched distant non-tumor lung tissue from over twelve lung cancer patients. Among the approximately 15 patients, ages ranged from about 31 to 80 years, approximately 10 were men and 5 were women, and disease was TNM stage I to III. Findings and caveats that apply to the study as a whole: Neither the sequencing platform nor unique molecular identifiers are named or mentioned anywhere in the methods. Peripheral blood was not sequenced, so blood TCRbeta repertoires were not examined in the lung cancer patients of the study. Tumor tissue showed significantly higher TCR diversity (inverse Simpson) than normal lung tissue, at 431.37 vs 166.20 (P = 0.0075, Mann-Whitney U test). The top 100 clones made up a significantly larger cumulative share of the repertoire in normal lung than in tumor tissue. TCR diversity was significantly higher in younger patients, and greater tumor TCR diversity was associated with shorter overall survival and shorter disease-free survival. Only approximately 14 patients were included in the cohort, and the need for larger samples and more detailed clinical data was noted by the authors.

RNA was isolated from bulk unsorted tissue, and RNA quality was assessed with a NanoDrop ND-1000 and an Agilent 2100. Distant non-tumor tissue taken more than 3 cm from the tumor edge was used as the normal lung sample. The donors were newly diagnosed lung cancer patients admitted for thoracic surgery in China from August to November 2014 who had not received prior chemotherapy. Anyone who had undergone radiotherapy or chemotherapy before, or who had another cancer at the same time, was left out of the study. Pieces of surgical tissue measuring roughly 1-2 cm3 were kept in RNAlater solution and stored at -80 degrees C until use. As encoded in the germline V gene, CDR1 is ENHRY while CDR2 is SYGVKD. The CDR3 has 14 amino acids, counting the end cysteine and phenylalanine. Solely the CDR3 DNA is kept, with 42 bases framed from the first base. To note about this clonotype: Its antigen target is currently unknown. One junction end disagrees with the germline gene, perhaps due to a read error.

The library was built by means of multiplex PCR. The instrument was an Illumina HiSeq 2500. TCRbeta libraries were constructed through three rounds of nested PCR with primers (Table S4) according to protocols modified from ARM-PCR. Before sequencing, PCR products in the 200-500 bp range were cut out of the gel and cleaned up using the QIAquick gel extraction kit. In the original analysis: Reads were cleaned with Trimmomatic, merged with FLASH into complete CDR3 sequences, and assigned to V(D)J germline segments with MiTCR. VDJtools was used to compute clonal diversity as the inverse Simpson's index. Productive reads were defined as in-frame sequences without a premature stop codon. TCRdb reprocessing: public reads trimmed at Q25 with fastp, clones called with MiXCR, in-frame beta chains kept. Under each unique CDR3 protein, matching rows form one entry showing the most common genes and DNA. The authors' filters were not applied to this entry. This sample lists about 86,000 distinct CDR3 sequences; more than 65% were detected once. The top ten hold just over 20% of the sample.

This clonotype was sampled from a woman between 45 and 65 years old with non-small cell lung cancer. The chain employs TRBV10-3 and TRBJ2-2; the D gene may be TRBD1 or TRBD2, since each aligns over 5 bases. Sequencing used distant non-tumor lung tissue. DNA sequence: TGTGCCATCAGTGATGACAGTACCACCGGGGAGCCATTCTTT. It translates to CAISDDSTTGEPFF.